This TCR beta chain emerged from a study of OX40 agonist ivuxolimab in advanced cancers. Trimming pared 5 bases from V and 2 bases from J, leaving 16 bases between. This CDR3 contains 15 residues. Germline CDR1 is SEHNR and CDR2 is FQNEAQ (reference sequence). Sequenced by immunoSEQ multiplex PCR; TCRdb stores in-frame clones only, minus some. There are more than 65,000 clones in the sample; over 80% occur only once, and about 8% lies in the top ten. The origin of this receptor is an adult with an advanced solid tumor such as melanoma, head and neck, liver or kidney cancer. Source: CD4+ or CD8+ T cells sorted from blood, taken in a trial of the OX40 agonist ivuxolimab. The rearrangement uses TRBV7-9 and TRBJ2-7; no clear D gene. The CDR3 DNA follows: TGTGCCAGCAGCCAATCCTCGTCGCCCACCTACGAGCAGTACTTC. It is translated as CASSQSSSPTYEQYF.